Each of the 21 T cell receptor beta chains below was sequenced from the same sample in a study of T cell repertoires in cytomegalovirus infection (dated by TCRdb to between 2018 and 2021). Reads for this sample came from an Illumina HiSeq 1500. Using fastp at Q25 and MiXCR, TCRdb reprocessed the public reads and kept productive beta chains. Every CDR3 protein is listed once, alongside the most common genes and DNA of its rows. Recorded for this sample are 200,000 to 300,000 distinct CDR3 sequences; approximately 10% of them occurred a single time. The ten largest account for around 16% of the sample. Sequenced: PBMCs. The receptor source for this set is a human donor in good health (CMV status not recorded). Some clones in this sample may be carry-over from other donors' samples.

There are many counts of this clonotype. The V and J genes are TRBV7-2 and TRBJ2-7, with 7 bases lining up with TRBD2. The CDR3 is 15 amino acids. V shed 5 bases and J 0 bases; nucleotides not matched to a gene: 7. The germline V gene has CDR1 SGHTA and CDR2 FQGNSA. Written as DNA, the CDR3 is TGTGCCAGCAGCGTTCGGGGGGACCCCTCCTACGAGCAGTACTTC. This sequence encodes CASSVRGDPSYEQYF.

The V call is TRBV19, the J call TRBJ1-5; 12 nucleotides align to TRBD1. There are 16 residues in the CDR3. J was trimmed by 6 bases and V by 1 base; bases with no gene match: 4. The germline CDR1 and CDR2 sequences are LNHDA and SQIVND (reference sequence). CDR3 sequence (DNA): TGTGCCAGTAGTATAGGGGGGACAGGGGGCAGTCAGCCCCAGCATTTT. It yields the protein CASSIGGTGGSQPQHF.

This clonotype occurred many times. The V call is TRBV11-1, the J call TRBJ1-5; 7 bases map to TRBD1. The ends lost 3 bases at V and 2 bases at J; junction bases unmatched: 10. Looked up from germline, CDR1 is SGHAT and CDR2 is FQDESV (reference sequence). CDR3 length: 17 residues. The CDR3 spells CASSFDRESAGNQPQHF. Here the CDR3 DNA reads TGTGCCAGCAGCTTCGACAGGGAGTCCGCGGGCAATCAGCCCCAGCATTTT.

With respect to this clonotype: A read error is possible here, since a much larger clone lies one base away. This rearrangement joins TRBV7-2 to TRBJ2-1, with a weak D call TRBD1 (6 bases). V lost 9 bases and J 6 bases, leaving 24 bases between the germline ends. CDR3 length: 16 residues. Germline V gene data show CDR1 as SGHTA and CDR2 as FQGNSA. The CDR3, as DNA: TGTGCCAGAAGGAAAAACCAGGGGCTAGCTGGCAATGAGCAGTTCTTC. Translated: CARRKNQGLAGNEQFF.

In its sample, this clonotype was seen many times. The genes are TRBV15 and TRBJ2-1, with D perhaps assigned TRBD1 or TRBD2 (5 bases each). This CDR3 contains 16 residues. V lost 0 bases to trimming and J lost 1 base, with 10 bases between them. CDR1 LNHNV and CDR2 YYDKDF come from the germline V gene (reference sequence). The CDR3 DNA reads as TGTGCCACCAGCAGAGATGTGGGGGAGTCCTACAATGAGCAGTTCTTC. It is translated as CATSRDVGESYNEQFF. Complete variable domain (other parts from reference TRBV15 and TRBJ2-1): DAMVIQNPRYQVTQFGKPVTLSCSQTLNHNVMYWYQQKSSQAPKLLFHYYDKDFNNEADTPDNFQSRRPNTSFCFLDIRSPGLGDTAMYLCATSRDVGESYNEQFFGPGTRLTVL.

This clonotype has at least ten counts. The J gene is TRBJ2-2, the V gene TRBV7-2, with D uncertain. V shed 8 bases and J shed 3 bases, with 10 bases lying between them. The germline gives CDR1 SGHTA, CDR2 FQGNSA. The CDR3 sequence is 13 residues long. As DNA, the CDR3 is TGTGCCAGCGGCCGAAGTTACACCGGGGAGCTGTTTTTT. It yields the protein CASGRSYTGELFF.

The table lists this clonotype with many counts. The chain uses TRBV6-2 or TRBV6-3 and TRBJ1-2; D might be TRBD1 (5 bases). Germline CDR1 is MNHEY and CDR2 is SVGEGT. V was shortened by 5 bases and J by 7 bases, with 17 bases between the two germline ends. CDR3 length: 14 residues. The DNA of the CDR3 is TGTGCCAGCAGTCGAAGGGACCGAGTATCTGGCTACACCTTC. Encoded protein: CASSRRDRVSGYTF.

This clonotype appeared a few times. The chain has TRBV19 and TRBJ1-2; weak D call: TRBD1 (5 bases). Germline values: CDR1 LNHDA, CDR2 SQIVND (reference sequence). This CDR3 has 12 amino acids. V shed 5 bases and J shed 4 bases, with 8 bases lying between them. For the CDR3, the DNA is TGTGCCAGTAGTGGTAGGGGCTATGGCTACACCTTC. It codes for CASSGRGYGYTF.

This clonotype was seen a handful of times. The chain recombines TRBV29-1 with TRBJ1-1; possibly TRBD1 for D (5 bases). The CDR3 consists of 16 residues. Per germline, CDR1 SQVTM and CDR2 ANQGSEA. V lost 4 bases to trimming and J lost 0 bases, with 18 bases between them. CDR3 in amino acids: CSVVGEDGTVNTEAFF. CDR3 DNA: TGCAGCGTTGTGGGGGAAGACGGGACGGTGAACACTGAAGCTTTCTTT.

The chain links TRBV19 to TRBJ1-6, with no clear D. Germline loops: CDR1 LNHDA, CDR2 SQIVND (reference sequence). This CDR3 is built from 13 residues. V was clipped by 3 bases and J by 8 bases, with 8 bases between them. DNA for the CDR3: TGTGCCAGTAGTATGGGTGAGGATTCACCCCTCCACTTT. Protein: CASSMGEDSPLHF.

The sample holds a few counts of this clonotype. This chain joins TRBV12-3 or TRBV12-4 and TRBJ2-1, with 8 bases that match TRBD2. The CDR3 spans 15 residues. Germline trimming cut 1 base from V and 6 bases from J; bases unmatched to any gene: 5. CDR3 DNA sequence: TGTGCCAGCAGTTTAGATAGGACTAGCATCAATGAGCAGTTCTTC. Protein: CASSLDRTSINEQFF.

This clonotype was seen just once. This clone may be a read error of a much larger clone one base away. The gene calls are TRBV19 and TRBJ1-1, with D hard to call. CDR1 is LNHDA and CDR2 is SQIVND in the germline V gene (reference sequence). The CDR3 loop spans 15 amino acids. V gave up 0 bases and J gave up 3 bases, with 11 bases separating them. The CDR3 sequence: CASSIDTRLYTEAFF. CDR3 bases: TGTGCCAGTAGTATAGATACGAGACTGTACACTGAAGCTTTCTTT.

The CDR3 nucleotides are TGCAGTGCTAGGGAACCCGGGACAGGGGGCAACACTGAAGCTTTCTTT. Amino acids: CSAREPGTGGNTEAFF. The V gene is TRBV20-1, the J gene TRBJ1-1, with 12 bases that match TRBD1. The CDR3 loop spans 16 amino acids. Per germline, CDR1 DFQATT and CDR2 SNEGSKA (reference sequence). Germline trimming cut 3 bases from V and 2 bases from J; bases unmatched to any gene: 7.

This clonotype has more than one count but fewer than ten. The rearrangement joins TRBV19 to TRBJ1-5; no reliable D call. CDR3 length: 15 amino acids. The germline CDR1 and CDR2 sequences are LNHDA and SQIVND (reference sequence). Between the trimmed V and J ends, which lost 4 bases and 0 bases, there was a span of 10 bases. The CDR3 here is CASSNGQNSNQPQHF. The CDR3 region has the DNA TGTGCCAGTAGTAACGGGCAGAATAGCAATCAGCCCCAGCATTTT.

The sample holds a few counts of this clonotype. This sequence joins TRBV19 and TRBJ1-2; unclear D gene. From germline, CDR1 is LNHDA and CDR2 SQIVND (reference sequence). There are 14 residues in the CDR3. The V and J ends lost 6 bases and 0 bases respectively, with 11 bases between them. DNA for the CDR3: TGTGCCAGTAGACCGGACCCAGCTAACTATGGCTACACCTTC. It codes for CASRPDPANYGYTF.

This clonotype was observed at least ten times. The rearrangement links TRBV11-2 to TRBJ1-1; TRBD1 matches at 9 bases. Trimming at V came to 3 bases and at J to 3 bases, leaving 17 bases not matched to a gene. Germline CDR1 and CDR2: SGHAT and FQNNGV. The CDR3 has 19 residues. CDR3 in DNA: TGTGCCAGCAGCTTCCAAGGGTCGGACAGGGGAGGGGTGTACACTGAAGCTTTCTTT. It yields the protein CASSFQGSDRGGVYTEAFF.

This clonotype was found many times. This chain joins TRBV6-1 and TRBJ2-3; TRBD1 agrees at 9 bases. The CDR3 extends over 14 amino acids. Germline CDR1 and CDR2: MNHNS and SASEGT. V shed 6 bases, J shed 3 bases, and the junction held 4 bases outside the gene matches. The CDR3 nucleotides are TGTGCCAGCAGCCGGGACAGGGTAACAGATACGCAGTATTTT. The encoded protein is CASSRDRVTDTQYF.

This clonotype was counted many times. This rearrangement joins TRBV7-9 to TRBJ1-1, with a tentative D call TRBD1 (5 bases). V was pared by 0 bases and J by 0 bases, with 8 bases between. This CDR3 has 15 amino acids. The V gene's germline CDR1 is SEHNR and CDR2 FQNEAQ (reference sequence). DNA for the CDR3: TGTGCCAGCAGCTTAGCGGGGCGGATGAACACTGAAGCTTTCTTT. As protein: CASSLAGRMNTEAFF. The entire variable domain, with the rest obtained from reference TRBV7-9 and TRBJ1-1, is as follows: DTGVSQNPRHKITKRGQNVTFRCDPISEHNRLYWYRQTLGQGPEFLTYFQNEAQLEKSRLLSDRFSAERPKGSFSTLEIQRTEQGDSAMYLCASSLAGRMNTEAFFGQGTRLTVV.

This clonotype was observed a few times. The CDR3 region is CASSAPDSNQPQHF. DNA of the CDR3: TGTGCCAGCAGCGCTCCTGATAGCAATCAGCCCCAGCATTTT. The rearrangement links TRBV7-9 to TRBJ1-5; unclear D gene. The germline V gene has CDR1 SEHNR and CDR2 FQNEAQ (reference sequence). The CDR3 spans 14 residues. Deletions cut 5 bases from V and 0 bases from J, with 8 bases between.

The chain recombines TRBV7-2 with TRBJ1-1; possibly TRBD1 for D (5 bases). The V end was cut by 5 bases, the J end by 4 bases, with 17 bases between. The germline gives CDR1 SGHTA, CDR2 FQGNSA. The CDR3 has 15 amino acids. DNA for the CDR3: TGTGCCAGCAGCCCCGGGGGGGGGGTGAGCACTGAAGCTTTCTTT. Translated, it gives CASSPGGGVSTEAFF.

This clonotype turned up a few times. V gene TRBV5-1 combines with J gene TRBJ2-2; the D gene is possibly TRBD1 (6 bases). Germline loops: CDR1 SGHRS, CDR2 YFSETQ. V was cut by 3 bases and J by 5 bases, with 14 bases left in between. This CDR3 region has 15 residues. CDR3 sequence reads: CASSWETGRTGELFF. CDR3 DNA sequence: TGCGCCAGCAGCTGGGAGACAGGACGGACCGGGGAGCTGTTTTTT.